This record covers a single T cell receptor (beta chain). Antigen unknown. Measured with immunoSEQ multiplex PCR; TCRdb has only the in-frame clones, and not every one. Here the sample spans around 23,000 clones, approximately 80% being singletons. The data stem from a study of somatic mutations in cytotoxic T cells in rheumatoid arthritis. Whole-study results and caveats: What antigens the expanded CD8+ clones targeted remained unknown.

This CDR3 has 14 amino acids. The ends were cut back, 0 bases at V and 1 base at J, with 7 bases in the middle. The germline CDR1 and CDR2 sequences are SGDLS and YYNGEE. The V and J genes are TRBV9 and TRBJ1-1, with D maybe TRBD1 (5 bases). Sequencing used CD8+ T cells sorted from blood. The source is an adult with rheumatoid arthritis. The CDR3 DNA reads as TGTGCCAGCAGCGTAGAGGGGAGGAACACTGAAGCTTTCTTT. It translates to CASSVEGRNTEAFF.